Sequencing of this T cell receptor beta chain was carried out in a study of shared T cell receptors in the human thymus. This CDR3 comprises 17 residues. With V trimmed by 0 bases and J by 0 bases, 7 bases remained unmatched. Germline V lookup: CDR1 KGHSH, CDR2 LQKENI. Clones were sequenced by immunoSEQ multiplex PCR, and TCRdb holds only the in-frame ones, with some missing. Seen here are approximately 400,000 clones, around 95% observed once, and the top ten hold roughly 0.021%. The clonotype was recovered from a human donor. The chain employs TRBV18 and TRBJ1-1; TRBD1 matches 7 bases. Specimen: thymocytes. The CDR3 DNA reads TGTGCCAGCTCACCACCGAGACAGGGCCTCTTGAACACTGAAGCTTTCTTT. It yields the protein CASSPPRQGLLNTEAFF.